These 3 T cell receptor beta chains were sequenced from one sample in a study of blood T cell repertoires in COVID-19. The method was immunoSEQ multiplex PCR; TCRdb's version includes in-frame clones alone and lacks a portion of them. The profile shows about 300,000 clones, 80% to 90% of them singletons. The sample was PBMCs or T cells enriched from blood (not recorded which). These receptors came from a man under 40 who had recovered from COVID-19.

The chain recombines TRBV30 with TRBJ1-2; D not resolved. The CDR3 consists of 12 residues. Germline V gene sequence: CDR1 GTSNPN, CDR2 SVGIG (reference sequence). Trimming pared 2 bases from V and 7 bases from J, leaving 11 bases between. In nucleotides, the CDR3 is TGTGCCTGGAGTCCAGGCCTACCTGGCTACACCTTC. Translating gives CAWSPGLPGYTF.

This chain links TRBV27 with TRBJ2-1, with 13 bases identical to TRBD2. The CDR3 spans 19 residues. Germline V lookup: CDR1 MNHEY, CDR2 SMNVEV (reference sequence). Trimming at V came to 3 bases and at J to 3 bases, leaving 11 bases not matched to a gene. The CDR3 region has the DNA TGTGCCAGCAGTTTGCGAAGCGGGACTAGCGGGGTGGGCTACAATGAGCAGTTCTTC. Protein: CASSLRSGTSGVGYNEQFF.

The V call is TRBV30, the J call TRBJ2-5; TRBD2 matches at 7 bases. Germline CDR1 reads GTSNPN; CDR2 reads SVGIG (reference sequence). Unmatched junction bases numbered 14, after V lost 5 bases and J lost 5 bases. The CDR3 contains 15 residues. DNA for the CDR3: TGTGCCTGGGGGGAGGGTTGGGGTGCGGGCGAGACCCAGTACTTC. It translates to CAWGEGWGAGETQYF.